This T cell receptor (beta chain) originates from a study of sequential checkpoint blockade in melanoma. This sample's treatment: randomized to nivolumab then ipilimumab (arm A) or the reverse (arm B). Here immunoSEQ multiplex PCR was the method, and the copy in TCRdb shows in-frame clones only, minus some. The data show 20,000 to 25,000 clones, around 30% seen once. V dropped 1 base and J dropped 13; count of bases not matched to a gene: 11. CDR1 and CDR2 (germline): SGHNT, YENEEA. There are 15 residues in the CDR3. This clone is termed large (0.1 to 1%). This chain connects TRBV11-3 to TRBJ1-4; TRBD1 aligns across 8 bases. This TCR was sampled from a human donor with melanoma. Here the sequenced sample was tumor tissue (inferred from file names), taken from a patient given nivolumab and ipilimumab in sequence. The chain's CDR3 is CASSLGTGLAIRLFF. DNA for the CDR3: TGTGCCAGCAGCTTAGGGACAGGGCTCGCGATTAGACTGTTTTTT.